This TCR beta chain was identified in a study of Ad26.COV2.S vaccination and SARS-CoV-2 variants. On the study more broadly: Recipients of Ad26.COV2.S got it intramuscularly, once or twice 56 days apart.

The V end was cut by 1 base, the J end by 3 bases, with 10 bases between. This CDR3 has 14 amino acids. Germline CDR1 is LGHDT and CDR2 is YNNKEL (reference sequence). This table comes from immunoSEQ multiplex PCR, and its TCRdb copy is limited to in-frame clones, with some not included. The data hold fewer than 500,000 clones, with roughly 89% observed a single time. The treatment: roughly 18 received Ad26.COV2.S at low or high dose, single or two shots; roughly five received placebo; per-sample allocation not given. Repertoires come from day 63 after the first vaccine or placebo injection. This sequence originates from a person between 18 and 65 years old who received the Ad26.COV2.S COVID-19 vaccine or a placebo. The chain employs TRBV3-1 (or the pseudogene TRBV3-2) and TRBJ2-7; D perhaps matches TRBD1 (6 bases). The input for sequencing was peripheral blood, taken in a trial of Ad26.COV2.S vaccine versus placebo. The CDR3 region has the DNA TGTGCCAGCAGCCAAGGGGGGCAAGTCTACGAGCAGTACTTC. Translated, it gives CASSQGGQVYEQYF.